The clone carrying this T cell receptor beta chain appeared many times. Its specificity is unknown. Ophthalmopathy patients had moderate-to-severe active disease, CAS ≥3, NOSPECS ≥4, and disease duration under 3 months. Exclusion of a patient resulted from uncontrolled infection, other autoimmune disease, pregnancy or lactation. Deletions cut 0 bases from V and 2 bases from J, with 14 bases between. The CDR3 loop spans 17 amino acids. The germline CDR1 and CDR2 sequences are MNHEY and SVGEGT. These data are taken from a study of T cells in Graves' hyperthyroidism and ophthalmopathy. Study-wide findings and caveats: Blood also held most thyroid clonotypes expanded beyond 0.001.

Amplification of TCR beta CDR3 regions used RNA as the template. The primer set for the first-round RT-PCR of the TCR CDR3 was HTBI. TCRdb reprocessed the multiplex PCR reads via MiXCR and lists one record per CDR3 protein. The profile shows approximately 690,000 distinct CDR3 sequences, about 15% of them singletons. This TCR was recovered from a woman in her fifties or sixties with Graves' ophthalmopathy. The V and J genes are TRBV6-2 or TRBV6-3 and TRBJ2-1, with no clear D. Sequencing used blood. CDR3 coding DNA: TGTGCCAGCAGTTACTCGATTCAGGCCTCAACCTACAATGAGCAGTTCTTC. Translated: CASSYSIQASTYNEQFF.